The rows below give T cell receptor beta chains drawn from one sample of a study of Graves' ophthalmopathy and Graves' hyperthyroidism. TCRdb itself ran the multiplex PCR reads through MiXCR, one entry per CDR3 protein. The repertoire holds 200,000 to 250,000 distinct CDR3 sequences, with under 30% as singletons. The sample taken for sequencing was peripheral blood. These receptors all stem from a man aged 50-59 years with Graves' ophthalmopathy. CDR3s include the opening cysteine and the closing phenylalanine or tryptophan.

J gene | V gene | CDR3 protein
TRBJ2-5 | TRBV20-1 | CSARDILGDTETQYF
TRBJ2-5 | TRBV20-1 | CSARRGLAGEETQYF
TRBJ1-5 | TRBV6-1 | CASSPGHSNQPQHF
TRBJ2-2 | TRBV6-5 | CASSYSGGTNTGELFF
TRBJ1-1 | TRBV7-3 | CASSLNSDTEAFF
TRBJ2-7 | TRBV7-2 | CASSQLAEAFYEQYF
TRBJ2-5 | TRBV28 | CASSLRDRGKETQYF
TRBJ2-5 | TRBV24-1 | CATSDRTSGGARDQYF
TRBJ2-2 | TRBV12-3/TRBV12-4 | CASSFRDRGGTGELFF
TRBJ2-2 | TRBV14 | CASSPPTVTGELFF
TRBJ2-7 | TRBV12-3/TRBV12-4 | CASSLYGDTYEQYF
TRBJ2-2 | TRBV11-2 | CASSPPRLAHANTGELFF
TRBJ2-2 | TRBV11-2 | CASSPGLAGVGGGELFF
TRBJ1-5 | TRBV6-1 | CASSELDGQPQHF
TRBJ1-1 | TRBV5-1 | CASSLGVAMNTEAFF
TRBJ2-7 | TRBV28 | CASSGLLAGVYEQCF
TRBJ2-7 | TRBV6-2/TRBV6-3 | CASSSLAVTYEQYF
TRBJ2-6 | TRBV12-3/TRBV12-4 | CASRQSSGANVLTF
TRBJ2-5 | TRBV9 | CASSPGREETQYF
TRBJ2-7 | TRBV19 | CASSNVGGEQYF
TRBJ1-1 | TRBV12-3/TRBV12-4 | CASSRGLSKAFF
TRBJ2-6 | TRBV20-1 | CSARDLGTNVLTF
TRBJ2-5 | TRBV20-1 | CSATHPGTSVQETQYF
TRBJ2-7 | TRBV20-1 | CSARSWRNSYEQYF
TRBJ2-7 | TRBV3-1 | CASSPSEQHYEQYF
TRBJ1-1 | TRBV6-1 | CASSERTGSYYTEAFF
TRBJ1-1 | TRBV12-3/TRBV12-4 | CASSLARLTNTEAFF
TRBJ2-5 | TRBV18 | CASSASETRETQYF
TRBJ2-2 | TRBV10-3 | CAIRPGLDTGELFF
TRBJ1-5 | TRBV28 | CASTAGAEYSNQPQHF
TRBJ1-2 | TRBV6-4 | CASSSRPGQGPDGYTF
TRBJ2-7 | TRBV5-1 | CASSSLRGEQYF
TRBJ2-5 | TRBV12-3/TRBV12-4 | CASSSSRRETQYF
TRBJ2-5 | TRBV6-1 | CASCAAGGETQYF
TRBJ1-2 | TRBV12-3/TRBV12-4 | CASSSDNYGYTF
TRBJ2-5 | TRBV5-1 | CASSRDRPQETQYF
TRBJ1-1 | TRBV12-3/TRBV12-4 | CASSLPPGQGEGTEAFF
TRBJ1-5 | TRBV28 | CASSLGTGSGRQPQHF
TRBJ1-2 | TRBV12-3/TRBV12-4 | CASSSRGQATYGYTF
TRBJ2-2 | TRBV9 | CASSPNLRWAELFF
TRBJ2-5 | TRBV28 | CASSPTIIPGQGAEETQYF
TRBJ1-6 | TRBV7-2 | CASSLHRDRGLNSPLHF
TRBJ2-7 | TRBV27 | CASRPTDRADYEQYF
TRBJ2-2 | TRBV29-1 | CSVDPSGGNTGELFF
TRBJ1-2 | TRBV6-4 | CASSDSRDRIYGYTF
TRBJ1-5 | TRBV6-1 | CASSPRLSNNRNQPQHF
TRBJ1-1 | TRBV5-1 | CASSLAVPKSYRGGTEAFF
TRBJ2-7 | TRBV19 | CASGWEGSFSYEQCF